This T cell receptor (beta chain) originates from a study of cytomegalovirus exposure and HLA in healthy donors. Study at large: Around 79 million unique TCRs, all from HLA-typed donors, were included in an early release of the data.

PCR employed 60 Vbeta and 13 Jbeta primers. Measured with immunoSEQ multiplex PCR; TCRdb has only the in-frame clones, and not every one. The sample lists around 130,000 clones, 75% to 90% occurring once. Overall study findings and caveats: About 90% or about 30% of the time was how often most TCR beta V segments were productive, according to an earlier analysis. Based on reports, TCR beta sequences accurately predicted HLA-A and HLA-B alleles for most subjects.

A remark on this clone: Its antigen is not known.

Germline trimming cut 0 bases from V and 3 bases from J; bases unmatched to any gene: 5. The germline gives CDR1 SGDLS, CDR2 YYNGEE. CDR3 size: 18 residues. The chain uses TRBV9 and TRBJ2-3; TRBD2 matches at 15 bases. The clonotype comes from a middle-aged man in good health and CMV-seronegative. Source material: PBMCs. The CDR3 region is CASSVVAGTSGRTDTQYF. In nucleotides, the CDR3 is TGTGCCAGCAGCGTAGTGGCCGGGACTAGCGGGAGGACAGATACGCAGTATTTT.